The 24 T cell receptor beta chains reported below all come from one sample, sequenced in a study of T cell repertoires in cytomegalovirus infection. TCRdb reprocessed the reads with MiXCR, giving one entry per CDR3 protein. The data show under 95,000 distinct CDR3 sequences, 4% seen once. The specimen sequenced was PBMCs. These receptors all stem from a human donor in good health (CMV status not recorded). Some clones in this sample may be carry-over from other donors' samples.

This clonotype was observed at least ten times. V and J are TRBV7-2 and TRBJ1-4, with D possibly being TRBD1 (5 bases). The CDR3 covers 12 residues. The V and J ends lost 5 bases and 11 bases respectively, with 12 bases between them. The germline gives CDR1 SGHTA, CDR2 FQGNSA. The CDR3 nucleotides read TGTGCCAGCAGCCCCCGGGACGGGAAACTGTTTTTT. Its protein is CASSPRDGKLFF.

This clonotype was counted ten times or more. This rearrangement joins TRBV20-1 to TRBJ2-1, with D perhaps assigned TRBD1 or TRBD2 (5 bases each). The V gene's germline CDR1 is DFQATT and CDR2 SNEGSKA (reference sequence). CDR3 size: 16 residues. Trimming removed 6 bases at V and 5 bases at J, with 23 bases between. The CDR3 nucleotides read TGCAGTGCCTCTGGATGGGGGTTAGGAAGTAACAATGAGCAGTTCTTC. Translating it yields CSASGWGLGSNNEQFF.

This clonotype was counted ten times or more. J is TRBJ2-5 and V is TRBV7-2; TRBD2 matches 9 bases. The ends lost 6 bases at V and 7 bases at J; junction bases unmatched: 12. CDR1 SGHTA and CDR2 FQGNSA come from the germline V gene. The CDR3 totals 15 residues. CDR3 in DNA: TGTGCCAGCAGGGGAGCGGGGGGCCTAGAGGGGACCCAGTACTTC. Residues: CASRGAGGLEGTQYF.

This clonotype counts as medium-sized. The rearrangement links TRBV5-4 to TRBJ1-1; D not resolved. The CDR3 runs to 13 residues. The V gene's germline CDR1 is SGHNT and CDR2 YYREEE (reference sequence). The germline V and J ends were trimmed by 6 bases and 1 base, with 10 bases remaining between them. CDR3 residues: CASNDPSNTEAFF. Written as DNA, the CDR3 is TGTGCCAGCAACGATCCTTCGAACACTGAAGCTTTCTTT.

This clonotype was counted at least ten times. The chain is built from TRBV11-2 and TRBJ2-2; the D gene is possibly TRBD2 (5 bases). This CDR3 is 14 amino acids long. In germline, CDR1 is SGHAT, CDR2 FQNNGV. The V end was cut by 3 bases, the J end by 4 bases, with 9 bases between. The CDR3 nucleotides read TGTGCCAGCAGCTTTACTAGATCCACCGGGGAGCTGTTTTTT. As protein: CASSFTRSTGELFF.

This clonotype showed up many times. The rearrangement joins TRBV7-2 to TRBJ2-5; D is ambiguous. From germline, CDR1 is SGHTA and CDR2 FQGNSA. Between the trimmed V and J ends, which lost 3 bases and 4 bases, there was a span of 3 bases. The CDR3 contains 11 residues. The CDR3 nucleotides are TGTGCCAGCAGCTTTGCAGAGACCCAGTACTTC. Translated: CASSFAETQYF.

This clonotype was observed at least ten times. The chain has TRBV5-6 and TRBJ2-5; D remains unclear. Per germline, CDR1 SGHDT and CDR2 YYEEEE. The germline V and J ends were trimmed by 0 bases and 1 base, with 7 bases remaining between them. This CDR3 comprises 14 residues. CDR3 nucleotide sequence: TGTGCCAGCAGCTTGGGCAGCACCCAAGAGACCCAGTACTTC. The encoded protein is CASSLGSTQETQYF.

This clonotype was seen repeatedly, ten times or more. The CDR3 DNA is TGTGCCAGCAGCTCCCCTGGACTAGGGACAGATACGCAGTATTTT. Translation gives CASSSPGLGTDTQYF. The genes are TRBV7-9 and TRBJ2-3; 7 nucleotides match TRBD2. Germline V gives CDR1 SEHNR, CDR2 FQNEAQ (reference sequence). V shed 4 bases, J shed 3 bases, and the junction held 7 bases outside the gene matches. The CDR3 has 15 residues.

This clonotype was picked up many times. The V call is TRBV7-2, the J call TRBJ2-7; 11 bases are shared with TRBD2. The CDR3 consists of 16 residues. CDR1 and CDR2 (germline): SGHTA, FQGNSA. V dropped 6 bases and J dropped 2; count of bases not matched to a gene: 9. The CDR3 DNA follows: TGTGCCAGCAGATTAAGTAGCGGGGGGGATCCCTACGAGCAGTACTTC. Amino acid sequence: CASRLSSGGDPYEQYF.

This clonotype was found many times. The rearrangement joins TRBV7-2 to TRBJ1-5; D is ambiguous. The CDR3 totals 14 residues. Trimming removed 1 base at V and 1 base at J, with 5 bases between. Germline loops: CDR1 SGHTA, CDR2 FQGNSA. The CDR3 spells CASSLDSSNQPQHF. CDR3 sequence (DNA): TGTGCCAGCAGCTTAGATTCCAGCAATCAGCCCCAGCATTTT.

This clonotype was recorded at least ten times. The chain carries TRBV7-2 and TRBJ2-3, with D hard to call. CDR3 length: 14 amino acids. Trimming shortened V by 3 bases and J by 3 bases, and 10 bases separated the two germline ends. CDR1 is SGHTA, CDR2 FQGNSA, per germline. The CDR3 spells CASSLELGTDTQYF. The CDR3, as DNA: TGTGCCAGCAGCTTGGAACTGGGAACAGATACGCAGTATTTT.

This clonotype was seen repeatedly, ten times or more. This chain links TRBV19 with TRBJ1-5; 8 positions agree with TRBD1. The CDR3 loop spans 16 amino acids. Germline loops: CDR1 LNHDA, CDR2 SQIVND (reference sequence). V shed 1 base, J shed 7 bases, and the junction held 9 bases outside the gene matches. Here the CDR3 reads CASSIGSRGLFQPQHF. CDR3 bases: TGTGCCAGTAGTATAGGTAGCAGGGGGCTGTTCCAGCCCCAGCATTTT.

Concerning this clonotype: A read error may be the cause here, since a much bigger clone is one base away. The rearrangement links TRBV7-6 to TRBJ2-2; D is perhaps TRBD2 (6 bases). The CDR3 consists of 14 residues. The germline V gene has CDR1 SGHVS and CDR2 FNYEAQ. This CDR3 reads CASSPRGWAGVLFF. For the CDR3, the DNA is TGTGCCAGCAGCCCCCGGGGGTGGGCCGGGGTGCTGTTTTTT.

This clonotype was observed many times. The V gene is TRBV7-2, the J gene TRBJ1-5; no reliable D call. V lost 1 base, J lost 5 bases, and 12 bases lay in between. The CDR3 sequence is 15 residues long. The germline V gene has CDR1 SGHTA and CDR2 FQGNSA. CDR3: CASSLDGQAHQPQHF. The DNA for the CDR3 is TGTGCCAGCAGCTTAGATGGGCAGGCCCATCAGCCCCAGCATTTT. Combining the CDR3 with reference TRBV7-2 and TRBJ1-5 gives the whole variable domain GAGVSQSPSNKVTEKGKDVELRCDPISGHTALYWYRQSLGQGLEFLIYFQGNSAPDKSGLPSDRFSAERTGGSVSTLTIQRTQQEDSAVYLCASSLDGQAHQPQHFGDGTRLSIL.

The sample holds many counts of this clonotype. CDR3 DNA: TGTGCCAGCAGCTTAGAAGTCAGCACCTACGAGCAGTACTTC. The encoded protein is CASSLEVSTYEQYF. The chain is built from TRBV7-2 and TRBJ2-7, with no clear D. V was cut by 1 base and J by 2 bases, with 9 bases left in between. The CDR3 runs 14 residues. CDR1 SGHTA and CDR2 FQGNSA come from the germline V gene.

This clonotype was observed many times. The DNA for the CDR3 is TGTGCCAGCAGCGCGGGGGTTCGGGCTTTCTTT. It yields the protein CASSAGVRAFF. V gene TRBV7-2 combines with J gene TRBJ1-1; tentative D call: TRBD1 (5 bases). V lost 5 bases and J lost 11, with 12 bases in between. This CDR3 has 11 residues. The germline V gene has CDR1 SGHTA and CDR2 FQGNSA.

This clonotype was observed at least ten times. This rearrangement joins TRBV7-2 to TRBJ1-2; 8 bases agree with TRBD1. CDR1 is SGHTA, CDR2 FQGNSA, per germline. CDR3 length equals 13 residues. Trimming removed 4 bases from V and 4 bases from J; junction bases left unmatched: 2. Here the CDR3 DNA reads TGTGCCAGCAGCTGGGACAGGCTCTATGGCTACACCTTC. This codes for CASSWDRLYGYTF.

This clonotype was recorded many times. CDR3 nucleotides: TGTGCCAGCCTCGGGACAGAATCCTACAATGAGCAGTTCTTC. The encoded protein is CASLGTESYNEQFF. This chain joins TRBV2 and TRBJ2-1; 7 bases agree with TRBD1. The CDR3 runs to 14 residues. Looked up from germline, CDR1 is SNHLY and CDR2 is FYNNEI. V was clipped by 8 bases and J by 1 base; unmatched bases: 5.

This clonotype was detected many times. The rearrangement links TRBV7-2 to TRBJ2-5, with D possibly being TRBD1 or TRBD2 (6 bases each). V lost 5 bases and J lost 5, with 15 bases in between. Germline CDR1 reads SGHTA; CDR2 reads FQGNSA. The CDR3 totals 14 residues. CDR3 nucleotides: TGTGCCAGCAGCCCGGGGGCGTCCAGGGAGACCCAGTACTTC. It translates to CASSPGASRETQYF.

This clonotype came up many times. The chain joins TRBV2 to TRBJ1-1, with D possibly being TRBD1 (5 bases). Trimming removed 7 bases at V and 5 bases at J, with 17 bases between. This CDR3 comprises 14 residues. Germline values: CDR1 SNHLY, CDR2 FYNNEI. The CDR3 here is CASKFKERGTEAFF. CDR3 sequence (DNA): TGTGCCAGCAAATTCAAGGAGAGGGGAACTGAAGCTTTCTTT.

This clonotype was seen repeatedly, ten times or more. This chain uses TRBV20-1 with TRBJ1-2; 8 bases match TRBD1. The CDR3 has 13 amino acids. Germline values: CDR1 DFQATT, CDR2 SNEGSKA (reference sequence). V was pared by 6 bases and J by 3 bases, with 6 bases of the junction left unmatched. The DNA of the CDR3 is TGCAGTGCAACGACAGGGGACTACTATGGCTACACCTTC. The encoded protein is CSATTGDYYGYTF.

Ten or more counts support this clonotype. The chain joins TRBV29-1 to TRBJ2-5; 9 bases are shared with TRBD2. CDR3 size: 13 residues. Germline assignment: CDR1 SQVTM and CDR2 ANQGSEA. J was trimmed by 4 bases and V by 7 bases; bases with no gene match: 7. The CDR3: CSGKAGGPETQYF. The CDR3 nucleotides read TGCAGCGGAAAAGCGGGAGGTCCAGAGACCCAGTACTTC.

This clonotype was counted ten times or more. The chain combines TRBV7-8 with TRBJ2-5, with 11 bases aligning to TRBD1. The junction had 8 bases not matched to a gene; V was cut back by 5 bases and J by 6 bases. Per germline, CDR1 SGHVS and CDR2 FQNEAQ. The CDR3 loop spans 15 amino acids. The CDR3 protein is CASSRTGGAWQTQYF. CDR3 coding DNA: TGTGCCAGCAGCCGGACAGGGGGCGCCTGGCAGACCCAGTACTTC.

This clonotype was counted ten times or more. The chain links TRBV19 to TRBJ1-5; D not resolved. The germline V gene encodes CDR1 LNHDA and CDR2 SQIVND (reference sequence). The V and J ends lost 1 base and 0 bases respectively, with 13 bases between them. The CDR3 has 17 amino acids. The CDR3 sequence: CASSIGAIPISNQPQHF. CDR3 nucleotides: TGTGCCAGTAGTATAGGGGCAATTCCGATTAGCAATCAGCCCCAGCATTTT.